These 30 T cell receptor beta chains came from one sample sequenced in a study of CD8+ T cells in alopecia areata. It was cDNA, reverse transcribed from extracted RNA, that served as the sequencing template. The method was immunoSEQ multiplex PCR; TCRdb's version includes in-frame clones alone and lacks a portion of them. Of 80,000 to 100,000 clones in the sample, about 40% were seen once. Documented treatment: oral pan-JAK inhibitor, 5-10 mg twice daily. Here the sequenced sample was CD8+ T cells sorted from blood, taken at week 24, from a patient treated with tofacitinib. The receptors were sampled from a human donor with alopecia areata.

In DNA form, the CDR3 reads TGCGCCAGCAGCCAAGGTAGACAACAAGAGACCCAGTACTTC. Protein sequence: CASSQGRQQETQYF. The chain combines TRBV4-1 with TRBJ2-5; D is uncertain. V lost 1 base and J lost 2, with 8 bases in between. Germline-derived CDR1 and CDR2 are MGHRA and YSYEKL. CDR3 length equals 14 residues.

By sample fraction, this clone is medium-sized. CDR3 bases: TGTGCCAGCAGCGCCCGGGACAGGGGAACTAATGAAAAACTGTTTTTT. As protein: CASSARDRGTNEKLFF. The chain uses TRBV7-2 and TRBJ1-4; TRBD1 matches 10 bases. The CDR3 is 16 residues long. Trimming at V came to 5 bases and at J to 1 base, leaving 4 bases not matched to a gene. CDR1 and CDR2 (germline): SGHTA, FQGNSA.

The CDR3 bases are TGCAGTGCTAGAGACGGAAACGAGCAGTACTTC. This codes for CSARDGNEQYF. The chain employs TRBV20-1 and TRBJ2-7; D gene uncertain. This CDR3 is 11 amino acids long. The V end lost 0 bases, the J end lost 5 bases, and 5 bases lay between the germline ends. Germline values: CDR1 DFQATT, CDR2 SNEGSKA (reference sequence).

This clone was seen a few times. The chain combines TRBV28 with TRBJ2-2; D possibly corresponds to TRBD1 (7 bases). The ends were cut back, 3 bases at V and 4 bases at J, with 9 bases in the middle. The CDR3 spans 14 residues. The germline gives CDR1 MDHEN, CDR2 SYDVKM. In DNA form, the CDR3 reads TGTGCCAGCAGTTTCCAGGGGGGCACCGGGGAGCTGTTTTTT. Its protein is CASSFQGGTGELFF.

This clone was picked up a small number of times. CDR3: CASSYPDREGETQYF. CDR3 coding DNA: TGTGCCAGCAGCTACCCCGACAGGGAGGGCGAGACCCAGTACTTC. J is TRBJ2-5 and V is TRBV7-9; D may correspond to TRBD1 or TRBD2 (7 bases each). The CDR3 has 15 residues. V was trimmed by 4 bases and J by 5 bases, leaving 17 bases between them. Per the germline V gene, CDR1 is SEHNR and CDR2 is FQNEAQ (reference sequence).

This chain uses TRBV27 with TRBJ2-1, with 9 nucleotides matching TRBD2. Losses at the gene ends were 6 bases for V and 6 bases for J; bases not matched to a gene: 6. This CDR3 comprises 14 residues. In germline, CDR1 is MNHEY, CDR2 SMNVEV (reference sequence). CDR3 coding DNA: TGTGCCAGCAGCAGCCAGACTAGCGGCAATGAGCAGTTCTTC. Translation gives CASSSQTSGNEQFF.

The count of this clone is one. The chain is built from TRBV29-1 and TRBJ1-1; tentatively, D is TRBD1 (5 bases). CDR1 SQVTM and CDR2 ANQGSEA come from the germline V gene. The CDR3 is 13 residues long. V dropped 3 bases and J dropped 4 bases, with 12 bases sitting between them. The DNA of the CDR3 is TGCAGCGTTGATGGCGGCGGGGCCACTGAAGCTTTCTTT. This codes for CSVDGGGATEAFF.

The chain carries TRBV7-9 and TRBJ2-7; D is unclear. CDR3 size: 12 residues. Germline V gene data show CDR1 as SEHNR and CDR2 as FQNEAQ (reference sequence). V lost 5 bases to trimming and J lost 4 bases, with 9 bases between them. The CDR3 loop reads CASSDAVYEQYF. CDR3 nucleotides: TGTGCCAGCAGCGATGCCGTATACGAGCAGTACTTC. The complete variable domain, with remaining parts taken from reference TRBV7-9 and TRBJ2-7, reads DTGVSQNPRHKITKRGQNVTFRCDPISEHNRLYWYRQTLGQGPEFLTYFQNEAQLEKSRLLSDRFSAERPKGSFSTLEIQRTEQGDSAMYLCASSDAVYEQYFGPGTRLTVT.

This clone was seen a few times. The chain uses TRBV5-4 and TRBJ2-4, with TRBD1 as a possible D gene (5 bases). V was shortened by 2 bases and J by 0 bases, with 15 bases between the two germline ends. Germline V gene data show CDR1 as SGHNT and CDR2 as YYREEE (reference sequence). This CDR3 has 17 amino acids. CDR3 DNA: TGTGCCAGCAGCTTAGGTAGACAGAGCTTAGCCAAAAACATTCAGTACTTC. Its translation: CASSLGRQSLAKNIQYF.

The chain has TRBV2 and TRBJ2-7, with 8 positions matching TRBD1. Losses at the gene ends were 6 bases for V and 2 bases for J; bases not matched to a gene: 9. Germline V gene data show CDR1 as SNHLY and CDR2 as FYNNEI. The CDR3 runs to 15 residues. The CDR3 coding sequence is TGTGCCAGCAGCTTCGGACAGGGCTTTCCCTACGAGCAGTACTTC. Translation: CASSFGQGFPYEQYF.

This chain links TRBV7-9 with TRBJ2-2, with D possibly matching TRBD1 (6 bases). The CDR3 loop spans 15 amino acids. Trimming removed 3 bases from V and 0 bases from J, with 8 bases in between. Germline-derived CDR1 and CDR2 are SEHNR and FQNEAQ (reference sequence). CDR3 region: CASSFRQANTGELFF. The CDR3 coding sequence is TGTGCCAGCAGCTTCCGACAGGCGAACACCGGGGAGCTGTTTTTT.

This chain links TRBV9 with TRBJ2-2; 13 positions agree with TRBD2. The CDR3 is 18 amino acids. With 4 bases clipped from V and 4 bases from J, the junction kept 10 bases outside the gene matches. From germline, CDR1 is SGDLS and CDR2 YYNGEE. As DNA, the CDR3 is TGTGCCAGCAGCCCAAGGACTAGCGGGAGTGCCACCACCGGGGAGCTGTTTTTT. It is translated as CASSPRTSGSATTGELFF.

The V and J genes are TRBV27 and TRBJ2-1; 9 positions match TRBD1. The CDR3 is 14 residues long. Trimming cost V 8 bases and J 9 bases; bases outside gene matches: 11. The V gene's germline CDR1 is MNHEY and CDR2 SMNVEV (reference sequence). This CDR3 reads CASHRTGTGSEQFF. CDR3 sequence (DNA): TGTGCCAGCCACCGCACCGGGACAGGGAGTGAGCAGTTCTTC.

The chain recombines TRBV19 with TRBJ2-1, with 7 bases lining up with TRBD2. V was clipped by 1 base and J by 5 bases; unmatched bases: 5. Germline CDR1 is LNHDA and CDR2 is SQIVND (reference sequence). The CDR3 loop spans 15 amino acids. CDR3 DNA: TGTGCCAGTAGTATAGTTGGGACTAAAGACAATGAGCAGTTCTTC. It yields the protein CASSIVGTKDNEQFF.

The chain recombines TRBV15 with TRBJ2-7; 10 positions agree with TRBD2. This CDR3 spans 15 amino acids. Germline CDR1 LNHNV, CDR2 YYDKDF (reference sequence). With 3 bases clipped from V and 2 bases from J, the junction kept 4 bases outside the gene matches. Here the CDR3 reads CATSSGLAEAYEQYF. The CDR3 DNA reads as TGTGCCACCAGCAGTGGACTAGCGGAGGCCTACGAGCAGTACTTC.

V gene TRBV7-9 combines with J gene TRBJ2-7; TRBD2 might be the D (7 bases). This CDR3 has 17 residues. With 4 bases removed from V and 2 bases from J, the gap between germline ends came to 21 bases. In germline, CDR1 is SEHNR, CDR2 FQNEAQ (reference sequence). DNA of the CDR3: TGTGCCAGCAGCTCTACCCGTGGGGGGGGCCCTACCTACGAGCAGTACTTC. It yields the protein CASSSTRGGGPTYEQYF.

This clone is medium-sized in the sample. The DNA of the CDR3 is TGCGCCAGCAGCCAAGATCGGGATAGCGGGACCTACAATGAGCAGTTCTTC. This codes for CASSQDRDSGTYNEQFF. The chain links TRBV4-1 to TRBJ2-1; 8 bases are a match to TRBD2. This CDR3 comprises 17 residues. Germline lookup yields CDR1 MGHRA and CDR2 YSYEKL. Losses at the gene ends were 0 bases for V and 2 bases for J; bases not matched to a gene: 6.

The chain employs TRBV9 and TRBJ2-1, with D perhaps TRBD1 or TRBD2 (5 bases each). The germline V gene has CDR1 SGDLS and CDR2 YYNGEE. This CDR3 is built from 12 residues. V lost 7 bases and J lost 4, with 9 bases in between. The CDR3 is CASEGPYNEQFF. The CDR3 nucleotides are TGTGCCAGCGAGGGACCATACAATGAGCAGTTCTTC.

This clone was seen only a few times. In DNA, the CDR3 is TGCAGCGTTGAAGCCCCGGGGGGGTTCAGGTCCTACGAGCAGTACTTC. Protein: CSVEAPGGFRSYEQYF. This chain links TRBV29-1 with TRBJ2-7, with 8 bases fitting TRBD2. The ends lost 1 base at V and 1 base at J; junction bases unmatched: 9. The germline V gene has CDR1 SQVTM and CDR2 ANQGSEA. This CDR3 has 16 amino acids.

This clone was counted a single time. The J gene is TRBJ2-2, the V gene TRBV9; D not certain. V was trimmed by 2 bases and J by 2 bases, leaving 7 bases between them. Germline CDR1 reads SGDLS; CDR2 reads YYNGEE. The CDR3 covers 14 residues. CDR3 protein: CASSVDGNTGELFF. The CDR3 DNA is TGTGCCAGCAGCGTGGACGGAAACACCGGGGAGCTGTTTTTT.

The chain has TRBV5-4 and TRBJ1-1; D remains ambiguous. CDR3 length: 13 amino acids. Per the germline V gene, CDR1 is SGHNT and CDR2 is YYREEE (reference sequence). The V and J ends lost 5 bases and 3 bases respectively, with 11 bases between them. CDR3 region: CASSPTLDTEAFF. The CDR3 bases are TGTGCCAGCAGTCCGACATTGGACACTGAAGCTTTCTTT.

This rearrangement joins TRBV7-8 to TRBJ2-5; perhaps TRBD2 as D (6 bases). Trimming removed 3 bases from V and 1 base from J, with 9 bases in between. The CDR3 is 14 residues long. Per the germline V gene, CDR1 is SGHVS and CDR2 is FQNEAQ. DNA of the CDR3: TGTGCCAGCAGCTTCCCGGGACTCCAAGAGACCCAGTACTTC. Amino acids: CASSFPGLQETQYF.

J is TRBJ1-2 and V is TRBV14, with D perhaps matching TRBD1 (5 bases). The V end was cut by 1 base, the J end by 2 bases, with 11 bases between. The CDR3 is made up of 15 amino acids. The germline V gene has CDR1 SGHDN and CDR2 FVKESK. The CDR3 sequence is CASSQVGTSNYGYTF. The CDR3 nucleotides read TGTGCCAGCAGCCAAGTCGGGACTTCAAACTATGGCTACACCTTC.

The chain recombines TRBV30 with TRBJ1-2, with no clear D. The length of the CDR3 is 15 residues. Germline V gene sequence: CDR1 GTSNPN, CDR2 SVGIG (reference sequence). Between the trimmed V and J ends, which lost 4 bases and 4 bases, there was a span of 19 bases. For the CDR3, the DNA is TGTGCCTGGATACCGTTCGAGGGCCTAGGCTATGGCTACACCTTC. Its translation: CAWIPFEGLGYGYTF.

This clone showed up just a few times. Here the CDR3 reads CASSLGGRGILYEQYF. The CDR3 DNA reads as TGTGCCAGCAGCTTAGGGGGGAGGGGAATACTTTACGAGCAGTACTTC. This chain uses TRBV27 with TRBJ2-7; the D gene is possibly TRBD2 (7 bases). V was cut by 6 bases and J by 4 bases, with 22 bases left in between. This CDR3 has 16 amino acids. Germline loops: CDR1 MNHEY, CDR2 SMNVEV (reference sequence).

CDR3 region: CSVGGTGVTGELFF. The DNA of the CDR3 is TGCAGCGTGGGTGGGACAGGGGTTACCGGGGAGCTGTTTTTT. The chain couples TRBV29-1 to TRBJ2-2; 10 positions agree with TRBD1. V lost 6 bases and J lost 5; bases outside the gene matches: 6. There are 14 residues in the CDR3. Germline V gene sequence: CDR1 SQVTM, CDR2 ANQGSEA.

This rearrangement joins TRBV7-9 to TRBJ1-5; D gene ambiguous. V dropped 1 base and J dropped 5 bases, with 6 bases sitting between them. The CDR3 is made up of 13 amino acids. Germline CDR1 SEHNR, CDR2 FQNEAQ (reference sequence). The DNA of the CDR3 is TGTGCCAGCAGCTTAGGCGTCTATCAGCCCCAGCATTTT. Amino acid sequence: CASSLGVYQPQHF.

This clone was detected only a few times. The chain carries TRBV29-1 and TRBJ2-2; 8 nucleotides align to TRBD1. Germline CDR1 is SQVTM and CDR2 is ANQGSEA. This CDR3 has 16 residues. The V segment lost 0 bases and the J segment 7 bases; nucleotides outside the gene matches: 10. Here the CDR3 DNA reads TGCAGCGTTGAAGATACAGGCAGGGGGCTGGGCGGGGAGCTGTTTTTT. Its protein product is CSVEDTGRGLGGELFF.

This clone was detected only a few times. The junction departs from the called germline gene at one end, perhaps through a read error. V is TRBV19 and J is TRBJ2-1, with D unresolved. Per germline, CDR1 LNHDA and CDR2 SQIVND (reference sequence). CDR3 length: 12 residues. The CDR3 protein is CASSPPYDEQFF. The CDR3 DNA reads TGTGCCAGTAGTCCGCCCTACGATGAGCAGTTCTTC.

The chain couples TRBV9 to TRBJ1-5; the match to TRBD1 covers 7 bases. The CDR3 sequence is 14 residues long. The V gene end was trimmed by 4 bases and the J gene end by 6 bases; junction bases not matched to a gene: 7. Germline CDR1 and CDR2: SGDLS and YYNGEE. CDR3 DNA: TGTGCCAGCAGCCCAGAAAGGGGGCTTCAGCCCCAGCATTTT. This sequence encodes CASSPERGLQPQHF.